A single sample is the source of the 12 T cell receptor beta chains below, sequenced in a study of T cells in Graves' hyperthyroidism and ophthalmopathy. From RNA transcripts, TCR beta CDR3 regions were amplified. In the first-round RT-PCR of the TCR CDR3, the HTBI primer set was used. TCRdb passed the multiplex PCR reads through MiXCR, listing each CDR3 protein once. The table lists a few hundred thousand distinct CDR3 sequences, around a quarter of them singletons, with less than 75% in the top ten. Sequenced input: blood. Receptor source: a man aged 45-65 years with Graves' hyperthyroidism.

V and J are TRBV7-9 and TRBJ2-7; 7 bases fit TRBD2. Trimming removed 5 bases from V and 4 bases from J; junction bases left unmatched: 8. This CDR3 spans 14 amino acids. Germline CDR1 SEHNR, CDR2 FQNEAQ (reference sequence). CDR3: CASSRMTSIYEQYF. CDR3 nucleotides: TGTGCCAGCAGCCGCATGACTAGCATTTACGAGCAGTACTTC. Together with reference TRBV7-9 and TRBJ2-7, the CDR3 gives the full variable domain: DTGVSQNPRHKITKRGQNVTFRCDPISEHNRLYWYRQTLGQGPEFLTYFQNEAQLEKSRLLSDRFSAERPKGSFSTLEIQRTEQGDSAMYLCASSRMTSIYEQYFGPGTRLTVT.

This clonotype was detected a few times. The chain uses TRBV6-1 and TRBJ2-1; D is perhaps TRBD2 (6 bases). This CDR3 contains 14 residues. CDR1 is MNHNS and CDR2 is SASEGT in the germline V gene. V was trimmed by 6 bases and J by 0 bases, leaving 9 bases between them. The CDR3 spells CASRVSGSYNEQFF. The CDR3 DNA follows: TGTGCCAGCAGGGTTAGCGGCTCCTACAATGAGCAGTTCTTC.

This chain uses TRBV20-1 with TRBJ2-1; 8 nucleotides line up with TRBD1. Germline CDR1 DFQATT, CDR2 SNEGSKA (reference sequence). This CDR3 has 15 amino acids. The ends lost 1 base at V and 4 bases at J; junction bases unmatched: 6. CDR3 nucleotide sequence: TGCAGTGCTAGAGGTGACAGGGGCGGGTACAATGAGCAGTTCTTC. Translation gives CSARGDRGGYNEQFF.

V usage is TRBV5-4 and J usage is TRBJ2-3, with 7 bases matching TRBD1. V lost 2 bases, J lost 6 bases, and 6 bases stayed unmatched. CDR3 length equals 14 residues. Germline V gene sequence: CDR1 SGHNT, CDR2 YYREEE (reference sequence). CDR3 DNA sequence: TGTGCCAGCAGCTTCCGACAGGGTAGTGATACGCAGTATTTT. As protein: CASSFRQGSDTQYF.

The table lists this clonotype with many counts. This chain uses TRBV2 with TRBJ2-7; possibly TRBD2 for D (5 bases). Looked up from germline, CDR1 is SNHLY and CDR2 is FYNNEI. The CDR3 runs to 13 residues. Trimming cost V 6 bases and J 6 bases, with 15 bases left between them. CDR3: CASRTISAGEQYF. The CDR3 coding sequence is TGTGCCAGCAGAACGATCTCGGCGGGCGAGCAGTACTTC.

This clonotype was seen more than once but under ten times. This sequence joins TRBV3-1 and TRBJ2-7; the D gene is possibly TRBD2 (6 bases). Trimming removed 5 bases from V and 6 bases from J, with 14 bases in between. Germline V gives CDR1 LGHDT, CDR2 YNNKEL (reference sequence). The CDR3 is 13 residues long. CDR3 sequence (DNA): TGTGCCAGCAGCTTATTGACTAGTGGCGAGCAGTACTTC. Translating it yields CASSLLTSGEQYF.

This clonotype turned up a few times. This CDR3 is CASSVDVRRNNEQFF. The CDR3 nucleotides read TGTGCCAGCAGCGTAGACGTTAGAAGAAACAATGAGCAGTTCTTC. The V and J genes are TRBV9 and TRBJ2-1; no reliable D call. Trimming took off 0 bases at V and 5 bases at J, with 12 bases between the two ends. From germline, CDR1 is SGDLS and CDR2 YYNGEE. This CDR3 comprises 15 residues.

This sequence joins TRBV18 and TRBJ1-1; D not resolved. Deletions cut 0 bases from V and 4 bases from J, with 6 bases between. This CDR3 has 13 residues. The germline V gene encodes CDR1 KGHSH and CDR2 LQKENI. The CDR3 region is CASSPPVVTEAFF. The CDR3 bases are TGTGCCAGCTCACCACCAGTAGTCACTGAAGCTTTCTTT.

As concerns this clonotype: This may arise from a read error, as a much more abundant clone is one base away. The CDR3 does not close with the conserved phenylalanine or tryptophan, likely indicating a read error. The CDR3 loop reads CASSLGTGGQETQYL. CDR3 nucleotides: TGTGCCAGCAGCCTCGGGACAGGGGGCCAAGAGACCCAGTACCTC. The rearrangement links TRBV7-2 to TRBJ2-5; 11 bases line up with TRBD1. The junction had 3 bases not matched to a gene; V was cut back by 5 bases and J by 1 base. This CDR3 spans 15 amino acids. Germline lookup yields CDR1 SGHTA and CDR2 FQGNSA.

V usage is TRBV20-1 and J usage is TRBJ2-1; 9 bases are shared with TRBD2. The V segment lost 4 bases and the J segment 4 bases; nucleotides outside the gene matches: 5. From germline, CDR1 is DFQATT and CDR2 SNEGSKA (reference sequence). The CDR3 extends over 14 amino acids. The CDR3 protein is CSAIGTSRYNEQFF. The CDR3 DNA follows: TGCAGTGCTATAGGGACTAGCAGATACAATGAGCAGTTCTTC.

V is TRBV20-1 and J is TRBJ1-2, with D maybe TRBD1 (6 bases). Trimming took 5 bases from V and 7 from J, leaving 17 bases between them. The length of the CDR3 is 13 residues. CDR1 is DFQATT and CDR2 is SNEGSKA in the germline V gene (reference sequence). CDR3 coding DNA: TGCAGTGCTGGCGGACCGCAAGGGGGTGGCTACACCTTC. Protein product: CSAGGPQGGGYTF.

The chain carries TRBV6-1 and TRBJ2-1, with D unclear. The V gene lost 1 base and the J gene lost 2 bases, with 9 bases spanning the gap. Per germline, CDR1 MNHNS and CDR2 SASEGT. This CDR3 spans 15 amino acids. The CDR3 reads CASSEGRPAYNEQFF. The CDR3, as DNA: TGTGCCAGCAGTGAAGGACGGCCCGCCTACAATGAGCAGTTCTTC.